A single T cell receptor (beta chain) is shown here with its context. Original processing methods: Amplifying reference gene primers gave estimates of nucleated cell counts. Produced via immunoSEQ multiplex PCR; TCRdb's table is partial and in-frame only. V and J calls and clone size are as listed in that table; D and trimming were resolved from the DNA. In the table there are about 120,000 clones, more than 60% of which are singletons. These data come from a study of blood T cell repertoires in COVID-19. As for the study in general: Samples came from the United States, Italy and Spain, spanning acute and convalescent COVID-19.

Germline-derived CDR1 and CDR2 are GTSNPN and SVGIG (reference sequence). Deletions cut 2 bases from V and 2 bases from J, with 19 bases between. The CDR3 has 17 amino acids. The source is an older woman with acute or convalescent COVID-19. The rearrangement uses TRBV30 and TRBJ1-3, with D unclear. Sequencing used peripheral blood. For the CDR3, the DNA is TGTGCCTGGAGTCTCCCCCTGGCCCCCGGGGCTGGAAACACCATATATTTT. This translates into CAWSLPLAPGAGNTIYF.